The 17 T cell receptor beta chains presented below share a single source sample, sequenced in a study of T cell repertoires in cytomegalovirus infection (dated by TCRdb to 2018 to 2020). Reads for this sample came from an Illumina HiSeq 1500. TCRdb reprocessing: public reads trimmed at Q25 with fastp, clones called with MiXCR, in-frame beta chains kept. Every distinct CDR3 protein forms one entry, paired with its most common genes and DNA. Present in this sample are 200,000 to 300,000 distinct CDR3 sequences, around 8.7% of which were seen just once. About 15% of the sample is in the top ten clones. Sequenced: PBMCs. The source is a human donor in good health (CMV status not recorded). Some clones in this sample may be carry-over from other donors' samples.

This clonotype was seen only a few times. The genes are TRBV2 and TRBJ1-6; possible D gene TRBD1, 5 bases. V was pared by 5 bases and J by 3 bases, with 14 bases between. This CDR3 is built from 16 residues. The germline CDR1 and CDR2 sequences are SNHLY and FYNNEI. In DNA, the CDR3 is TGTGCCAGCAGTCCCCAGGACACACTCTATAATTCACCCCTCCACTTT. Its protein product is CASSPQDTLYNSPLHF.

In this sample, this clonotype turned up many times. The rearrangement joins TRBV23-1 to TRBJ2-7, with 8 positions matching TRBD1. TRBV23-1 is an ORF, with its function uncertain. The length of the CDR3 is 15 residues. V shed 1 base and J 2 bases; nucleotides not matched to a gene: 4. CDR3 nucleotide sequence: TGCGCCAGCAGTCAATGGACAGGGCCTACCTACGAGCAGTACTTC. Translated: CASSQWTGPTYEQYF.

This clonotype was recorded at least ten times. This chain links TRBV7-2 with TRBJ1-5; D gene uncertain. V lost 5 bases to trimming and J lost 1 base, with 12 bases between them. The CDR3 covers 15 residues. Germline V gene sequence: CDR1 SGHTA, CDR2 FQGNSA. Here the CDR3 DNA reads TGTGCCAGCAGCCCCCAGGCGGGAAGCAATCAGCCCCAGCATTTT. Its protein is CASSPQAGSNQPQHF.

There are many counts of this clonotype. V and J are TRBV19 and TRBJ2-7, with 10 positions matching TRBD1. This CDR3 has 14 amino acids. Trimming removed 4 bases from V and 7 bases from J; junction bases left unmatched: 7. Germline V gives CDR1 LNHDA, CDR2 SQIVND (reference sequence). The DNA for the CDR3 is TGTGCCAGTAGTACTGGACAGGGGGTGAGTGAGCAGTACTTC. Its translation: CASSTGQGVSEQYF.

V gene TRBV6-2 or TRBV6-3 combines with J gene TRBJ1-5; D is perhaps TRBD1 (6 bases). V lost 0 bases and J lost 2, with 11 bases in between. The length of the CDR3 is 16 residues. Per the germline V gene, CDR1 is MNHEY and CDR2 is SVGEGT. This chain's CDR3 is CASSYSGAGRNQPQHF. The CDR3 DNA is TGTGCCAGCAGTTACTCGGGGGCAGGGCGCAATCAGCCCCAGCATTTT.

This clonotype showed up many times. CDR3 sequence: CASRATAGGETQYF. The CDR3 DNA sequence: TGTGCCAGCAGAGCTACAGCGGGGGGAGAGACCCAGTACTTC. The chain combines TRBV6-8 with TRBJ2-5; TRBD2 agrees at 9 bases. The CDR3 covers 14 residues. Germline CDR1 MNHGY, CDR2 SAAAGT. V lost 6 bases to trimming and J lost 4 bases; unmatched junction nucleotides: 6.

Many counts were recorded for this clonotype. The V call is TRBV7-2, the J call TRBJ2-2, with 8 positions matching TRBD2. Germline V gives CDR1 SGHTA, CDR2 FQGNSA. After removal of 4 bases from V and 6 bases from J, the junction contained 10 bases not matched to a gene. The CDR3 is 16 amino acids. The CDR3 nucleotides read TGTGCCAGCAGCTCACACGGGGGGGCCATCGCCGGGGAGCTGTTTTTT. This gives the protein CASSSHGGAIAGELFF.

This clonotype was found many times. The chain carries TRBV6-2 or TRBV6-3 and TRBJ1-1, with D unresolved. Germline V lookup: CDR1 MNHEY, CDR2 SVGEGT. CDR3 length equals 12 residues. Trimming shortened V by 4 bases and J by 1 base, and 4 bases separated the two germline ends. The CDR3 loop reads CASSSRNTEAFF. CDR3 DNA: TGTGCCAGCAGTTCCAGGAACACTGAAGCTTTCTTT.

This clonotype came up many times. This rearrangement joins TRBV7-2 to TRBJ2-1; a weak D match, TRBD2 (6 bases). V was trimmed by 1 base and J by 7 bases, leaving 11 bases between them. The CDR3 has 14 amino acids. Germline V lookup: CDR1 SGHTA, CDR2 FQGNSA. The chain's CDR3 is CASSLGAGNNEQFF. DNA for the CDR3: TGTGCCAGCAGCTTAGGTGCGGGAAATAATGAGCAGTTCTTC.

The V gene is TRBV6-2 or TRBV6-3, the J gene TRBJ1-3; 9 nucleotides agree with TRBD1. Germline V gene sequence: CDR1 MNHEY, CDR2 SVGEGT. V lost 4 bases and J lost 1; bases outside the gene matches: 8. The CDR3 has 17 amino acids. The CDR3 region has the DNA TGTGCCAGCAGTTCTCCGACAGGGGGATCGTCTGGAAACACCATATATTTT. It specifies CASSSPTGGSSGNTIYF.

The genes are TRBV3-1 and TRBJ2-7; a possible D gene is TRBD1 (5 bases). Germline values: CDR1 LGHDT, CDR2 YNNKEL (reference sequence). V lost 4 bases and J lost 3, with 13 bases in between. The CDR3 sequence is 14 residues long. The CDR3 protein is CASSRGSSFYEQYF. The CDR3 DNA is TGTGCCAGCAGCCGGGGCAGCTCCTTCTACGAGCAGTACTTC.

This clonotype was seen at least ten times. V and J are TRBV7-2 and TRBJ1-6; TRBD1 aligns across 10 bases. CDR3 length: 16 residues. From germline, CDR1 is SGHTA and CDR2 FQGNSA. V shed 7 bases, J shed 9 bases, and the junction held 12 bases outside the gene matches. The CDR3 DNA follows: TGTGCCAGCAATCCCGGGACAGGGGTTTTTACTTCACCCCTCCACTTT. Encoded protein: CASNPGTGVFTSPLHF.

This clonotype was counted many times. The chain carries TRBV7-2 and TRBJ2-7; maybe TRBD2 (6 bases). The CDR3 is 15 residues long. The V gene lost 6 bases and the J gene lost 2 bases, with 17 bases spanning the gap. Germline V CDR1 and CDR2: SGHTA, FQGNSA. CDR3 sequence: CASSSPGVLTYEQYF. In DNA form, the CDR3 reads TGTGCCAGCAGTTCGCCGGGGGTCCTAACCTACGAGCAGTACTTC.

In this sample, this clonotype turned up a few times. This sequence joins TRBV6-1 and TRBJ2-3; D remains unclear. CDR3 size: 13 residues. Deletions cut 5 bases from V and 2 bases from J, with 8 bases between. The germline CDR1 and CDR2 sequences are MNHNS and SASEGT. CDR3 sequence (DNA): TGTGCCAGCAGTCCCAGATTCACAGATACGCAGTATTTT. Amino acids: CASSPRFTDTQYF.

The genes are TRBV7-9 and TRBJ2-1, with D uncertain. Deletions cut 5 bases from V and 8 bases from J, with 10 bases between. The CDR3 has 12 amino acids. Germline CDR1 reads SEHNR; CDR2 reads FQNEAQ (reference sequence). This chain's CDR3 is CASSLRTYEQFF. In nucleotides, the CDR3 is TGTGCCAGCAGCCTCAGGACCTATGAGCAGTTCTTC.

This clonotype was found many times. V and J are TRBV10-3 and TRBJ1-4; TRBD1 matches 10 bases. V trimming: 4 bases; J trimming: 4 bases; junction bases outside the gene matches: 6. The germline V gene encodes CDR1 ENHRY and CDR2 SYGVKD. The CDR3 extends over 16 amino acids. The DNA of the CDR3 is TGTGCCATCAGTGTGTCCCGGGACAGGGGTAATGAAAAACTGTTTTTT. Its protein is CAISVSRDRGNEKLFF.

This clonotype was picked up a small number of times. The chain uses TRBV29-1 and TRBJ2-1; D may correspond to TRBD1 or TRBD2 (6 bases each). Germline CDR1 reads SQVTM; CDR2 reads ANQGSEA. This CDR3 is 12 amino acids long. The germline V and J ends were trimmed by 7 bases and 10 bases, with 17 bases remaining between them. This CDR3 reads CSGGAGPTEQFF. The DNA for the CDR3 is TGCAGCGGGGGGGCAGGACCGACCGAGCAGTTCTTC.